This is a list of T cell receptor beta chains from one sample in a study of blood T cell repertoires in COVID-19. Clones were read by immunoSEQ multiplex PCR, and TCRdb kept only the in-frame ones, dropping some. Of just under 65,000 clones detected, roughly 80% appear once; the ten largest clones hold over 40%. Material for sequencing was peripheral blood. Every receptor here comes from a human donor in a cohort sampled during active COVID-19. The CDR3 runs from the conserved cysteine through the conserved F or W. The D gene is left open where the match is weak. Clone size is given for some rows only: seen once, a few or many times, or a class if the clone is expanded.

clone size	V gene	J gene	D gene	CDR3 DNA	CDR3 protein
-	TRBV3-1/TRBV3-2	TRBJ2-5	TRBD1	TGTGCCAGCAGCAAACAGGGGGTTAGCCAGTACTTC	CASSKQGVSQYF
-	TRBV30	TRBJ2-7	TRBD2	TGTGCCTGGAGTGTCGGTAGCGGGGTTATCTACGAGCAGTACTTC	CAWSVGSGVIYEQYF
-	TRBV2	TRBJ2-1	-	TGTGCCAGCAGTCGTAGCAGCACCTCCTACAATGAGCAGTTCTTC	CASSRSSTSYNEQFF
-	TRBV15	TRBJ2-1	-	TGTGCCACCAGCAGAGGGGGCGACCCCTACAATGAGCAGTTCTTC	CATSRGGDPYNEQFF
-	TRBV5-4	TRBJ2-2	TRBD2	TGTGCCAGCAGCCCGGGGACTAGCGGGGAGCTGTTTTTT	CASSPGTSGELFF
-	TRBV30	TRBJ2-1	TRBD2	TGTGCCGGAAGCCCCGGGACTAGCGGGGGGAGGGGCAATGAGCAGTTCTTC	CAGSPGTSGGRGNEQFF
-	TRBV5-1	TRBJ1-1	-	TGCGCCAGCGGCACAACCAGATCGAACACTGAAGCTTTCTTT	CASGTTRSNTEAFF
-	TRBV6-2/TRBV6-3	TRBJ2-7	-	TGTGCCAGCAGCAGATTGAACGCAGCGGTGCAGTACTTC	CASSRLNAAVQYF
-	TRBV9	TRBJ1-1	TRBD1	TGTGCCAGCAGCGCCTCCAGGACAGGGGGCGCATCTGAAGCTTTCTTT	CASSASRTGGASEAFF
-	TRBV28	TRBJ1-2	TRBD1	TGTGCCAGCAGTTTATTGAGGGGGCCCTATGGCTACACCTTC	CASSLLRGPYGYTF
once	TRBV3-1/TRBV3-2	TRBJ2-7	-	TGTGCCAGCAGCCAAGAGGGTCGCGGGAAACTTTACGAGCAGTACTTC	CASSQEGRGKLYEQYF
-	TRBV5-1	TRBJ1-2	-	TGCGCCAGCAGCTTGGGACAAGGGAGGGACTATGGCTACACCTTC	CASSLGQGRDYGYTF